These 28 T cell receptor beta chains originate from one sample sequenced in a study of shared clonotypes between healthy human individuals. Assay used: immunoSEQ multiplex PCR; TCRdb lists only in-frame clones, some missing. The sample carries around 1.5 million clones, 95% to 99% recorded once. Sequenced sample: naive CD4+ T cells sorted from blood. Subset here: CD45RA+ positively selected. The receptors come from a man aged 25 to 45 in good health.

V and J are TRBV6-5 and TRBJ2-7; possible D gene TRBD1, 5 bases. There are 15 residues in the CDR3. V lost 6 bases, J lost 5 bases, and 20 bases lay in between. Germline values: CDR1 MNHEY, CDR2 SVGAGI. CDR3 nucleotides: TGTGCCAGCAGCCTCAGCAGGGAACGGTCCCACGAGCAGTACTTC. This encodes CASSLSRERSHEQYF.

CDR3 bases: TGCAGCGTTGAGAGGGCAACCTCCTACAATGAGCAGTTCTTC. As protein: CSVERATSYNEQFF. This rearrangement joins TRBV29-1 to TRBJ2-1, with TRBD2 as a possible D gene (5 bases). Germline assignment: CDR1 SQVTM and CDR2 ANQGSEA. The length of the CDR3 is 14 residues. The germline V and J ends were trimmed by 3 bases and 0 bases, with 9 bases remaining between them.

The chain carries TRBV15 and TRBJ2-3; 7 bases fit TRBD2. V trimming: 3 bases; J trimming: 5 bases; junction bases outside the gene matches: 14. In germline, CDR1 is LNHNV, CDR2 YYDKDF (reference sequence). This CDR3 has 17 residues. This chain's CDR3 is CATSSLRGAGRRDTQYF. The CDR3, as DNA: TGTGCCACCAGCAGCCTCCGGGGAGCGGGAAGGCGAGATACGCAGTATTTT.

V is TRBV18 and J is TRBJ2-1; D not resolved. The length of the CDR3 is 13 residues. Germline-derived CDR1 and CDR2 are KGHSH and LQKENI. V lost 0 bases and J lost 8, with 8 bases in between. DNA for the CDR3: TGTGCCAGCTCACCACCGAACGGTTATGAGCAGTTCTTC. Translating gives CASSPPNGYEQFF.

Here the CDR3 DNA reads TGTGCCAGCAGCACCGGAGGGGGGAAAGCGCCAGAACTGTTTTTT. Protein: CASSTGGGKAPELFF. The chain links TRBV5-4 to TRBJ1-4; perhaps TRBD1 as D (6 bases). CDR3 length: 15 residues. Germline V gene sequence: CDR1 SGHNT, CDR2 YYREEE (reference sequence). Trimming removed 4 bases at V and 12 bases at J, with 22 bases between.

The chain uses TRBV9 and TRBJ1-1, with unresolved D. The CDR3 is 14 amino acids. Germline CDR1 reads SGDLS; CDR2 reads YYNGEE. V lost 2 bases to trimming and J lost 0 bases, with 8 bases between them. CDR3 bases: TGTGCCAGCAGCGTCCGGTCCTTGAACACTGAAGCTTTCTTT. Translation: CASSVRSLNTEAFF.

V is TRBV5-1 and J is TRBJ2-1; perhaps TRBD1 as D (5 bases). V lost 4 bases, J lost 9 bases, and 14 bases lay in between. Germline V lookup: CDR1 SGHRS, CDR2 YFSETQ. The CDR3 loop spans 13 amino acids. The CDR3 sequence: CASSIGHVGEQFF. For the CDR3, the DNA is TGCGCCAGCAGCATAGGACACGTCGGTGAGCAGTTCTTC.

The CDR3 coding sequence is TGTGCCAGCAGCTTGAGGGTCTGGGGGGGCAATCAGCCCCAGCATTTT. It encodes CASSLRVWGGNQPQHF. The rearrangement links TRBV5-6 to TRBJ1-5; a weak D match, TRBD1 (5 bases). The V gene's germline CDR1 is SGHDT and CDR2 YYEEEE. CDR3 size: 16 residues. Between the trimmed V and J ends, which lost 1 base and 2 bases, there was a span of 13 bases.

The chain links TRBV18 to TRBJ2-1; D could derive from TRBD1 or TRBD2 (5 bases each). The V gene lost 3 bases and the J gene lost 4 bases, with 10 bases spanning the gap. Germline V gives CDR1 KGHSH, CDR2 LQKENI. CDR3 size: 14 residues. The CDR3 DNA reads TGTGCCAGCTCACCCTGGGACGGTTACAATGAGCAGTTCTTC. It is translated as CASSPWDGYNEQFF.

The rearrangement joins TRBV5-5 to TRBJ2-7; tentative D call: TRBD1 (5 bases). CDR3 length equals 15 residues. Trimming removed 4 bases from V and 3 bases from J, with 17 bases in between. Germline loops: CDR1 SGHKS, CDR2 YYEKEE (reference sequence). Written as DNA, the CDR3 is TGTGCCAGCAGCCTCTGGGGCGGTCCCATCTACGAGCAGTACTTC. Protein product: CASSLWGGPIYEQYF.

This CDR3 reads CASSHGRNTNTGELFF. The DNA of the CDR3 is TGTGCCAGCAGCCATGGGAGGAACACGAACACCGGGGAGCTGTTTTTT. The chain recombines TRBV7-2 with TRBJ2-2; a weak D match, TRBD2 (6 bases). Trimming removed 5 bases from V and 0 bases from J, with 13 bases in between. Germline CDR1 is SGHTA and CDR2 is FQGNSA. This CDR3 spans 16 amino acids.

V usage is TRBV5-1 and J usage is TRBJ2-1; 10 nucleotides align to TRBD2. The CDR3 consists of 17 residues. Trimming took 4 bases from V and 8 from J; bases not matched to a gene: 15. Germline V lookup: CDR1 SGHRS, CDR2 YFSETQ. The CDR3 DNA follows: TGCGCCAGCAGCCCGAACGTCCAAGCGGGAGGGCCCGATGAGCAGTTCTTC. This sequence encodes CASSPNVQAGGPDEQFF.

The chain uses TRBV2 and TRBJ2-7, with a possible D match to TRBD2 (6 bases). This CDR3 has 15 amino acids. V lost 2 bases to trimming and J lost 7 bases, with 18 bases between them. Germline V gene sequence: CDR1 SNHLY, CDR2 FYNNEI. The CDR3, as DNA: TGTGCCAGCAGTGAATACGGAGGGCACCGAACGGAGCAGTACTTC. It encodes CASSEYGGHRTEQYF.

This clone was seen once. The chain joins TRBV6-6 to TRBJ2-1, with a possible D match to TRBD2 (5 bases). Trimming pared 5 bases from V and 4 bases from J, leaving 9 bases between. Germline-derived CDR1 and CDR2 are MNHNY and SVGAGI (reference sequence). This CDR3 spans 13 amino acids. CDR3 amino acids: CASSLAFYNEQFF. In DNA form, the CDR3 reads TGTGCCAGCAGTCTAGCCTTTTACAATGAGCAGTTCTTC.

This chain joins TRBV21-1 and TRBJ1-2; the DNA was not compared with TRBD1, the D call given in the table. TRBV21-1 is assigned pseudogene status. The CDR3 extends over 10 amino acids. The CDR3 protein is CATPGHGYTF. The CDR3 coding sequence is TGTGCCACCCCAGGGCATGGCTACACCTTC.

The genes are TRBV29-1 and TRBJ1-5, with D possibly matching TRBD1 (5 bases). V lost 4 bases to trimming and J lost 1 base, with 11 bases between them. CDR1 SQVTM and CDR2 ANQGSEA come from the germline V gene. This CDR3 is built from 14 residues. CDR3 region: CSVGGQNSNQPQHF. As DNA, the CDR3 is TGCAGCGTTGGGGGCCAAAACAGCAATCAGCCCCAGCATTTT.

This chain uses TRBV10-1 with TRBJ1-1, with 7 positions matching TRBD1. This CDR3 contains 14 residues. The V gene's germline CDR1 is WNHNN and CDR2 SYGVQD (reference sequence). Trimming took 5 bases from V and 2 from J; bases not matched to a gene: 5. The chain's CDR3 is CASSPGTVNTEAFF. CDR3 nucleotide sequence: TGCGCCAGCAGTCCCGGGACAGTCAACACTGAAGCTTTCTTT.

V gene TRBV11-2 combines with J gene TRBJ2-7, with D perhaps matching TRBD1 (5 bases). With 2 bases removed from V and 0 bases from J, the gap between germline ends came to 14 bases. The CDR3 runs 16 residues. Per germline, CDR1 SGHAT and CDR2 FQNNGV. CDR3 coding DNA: TGTGCCAGCAGCTTAAGCCCTGACAGAAGCTCCTACGAGCAGTACTTC. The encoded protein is CASSLSPDRSSYEQYF.

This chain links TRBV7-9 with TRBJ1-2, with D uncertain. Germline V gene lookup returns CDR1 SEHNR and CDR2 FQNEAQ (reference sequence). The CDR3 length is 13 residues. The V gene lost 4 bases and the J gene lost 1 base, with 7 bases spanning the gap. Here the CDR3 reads CASSSAINYGYTF. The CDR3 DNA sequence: TGTGCCAGCAGCTCAGCGATTAACTATGGCTACACCTTC.

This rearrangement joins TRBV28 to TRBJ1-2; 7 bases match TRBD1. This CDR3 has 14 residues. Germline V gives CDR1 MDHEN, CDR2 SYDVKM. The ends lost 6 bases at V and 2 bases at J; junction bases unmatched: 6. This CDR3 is CASRTGQKNYGYTF. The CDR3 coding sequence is TGTGCCAGCAGAACGGGACAGAAAAACTATGGCTACACCTTC.

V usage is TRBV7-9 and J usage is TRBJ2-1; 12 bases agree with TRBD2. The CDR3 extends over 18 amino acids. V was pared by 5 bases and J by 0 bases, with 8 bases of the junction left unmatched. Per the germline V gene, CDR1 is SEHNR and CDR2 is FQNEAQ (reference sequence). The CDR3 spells CASSPAGLAGHSYNEQFF. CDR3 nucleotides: TGTGCCAGCAGCCCCGCGGGACTAGCGGGTCACTCCTACAATGAGCAGTTCTTC.

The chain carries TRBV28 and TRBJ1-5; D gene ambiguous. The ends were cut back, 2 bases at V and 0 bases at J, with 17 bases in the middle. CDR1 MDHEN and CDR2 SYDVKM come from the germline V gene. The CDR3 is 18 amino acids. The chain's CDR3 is CASSLRQAQSYSNQPQHF. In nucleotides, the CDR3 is TGTGCCAGCAGTTTAAGGCAGGCGCAATCCTATAGCAATCAGCCCCAGCATTTT.

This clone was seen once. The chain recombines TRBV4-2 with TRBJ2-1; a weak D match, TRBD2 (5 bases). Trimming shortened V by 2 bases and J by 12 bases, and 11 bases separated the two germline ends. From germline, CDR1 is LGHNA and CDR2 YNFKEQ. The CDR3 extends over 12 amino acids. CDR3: CASSQPVAGQFF. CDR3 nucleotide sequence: TGTGCCAGCAGCCAACCGGTGGCGGGGCAGTTCTTC.

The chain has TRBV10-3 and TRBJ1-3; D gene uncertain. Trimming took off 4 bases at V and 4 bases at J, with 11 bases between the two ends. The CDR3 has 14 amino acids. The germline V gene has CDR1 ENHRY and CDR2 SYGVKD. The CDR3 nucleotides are TGTGCCATCAGTGGCAACTCTCGAGGAAACACCATATATTTT. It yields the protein CAISGNSRGNTIYF.

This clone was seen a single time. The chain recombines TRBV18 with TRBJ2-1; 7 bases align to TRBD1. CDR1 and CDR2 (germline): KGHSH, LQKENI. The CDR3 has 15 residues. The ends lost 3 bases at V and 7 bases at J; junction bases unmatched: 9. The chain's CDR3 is CASSPNRGPTNEQFF. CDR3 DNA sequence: TGTGCCAGCTCACCCAACAGGGGCCCTACAAATGAGCAGTTCTTC.

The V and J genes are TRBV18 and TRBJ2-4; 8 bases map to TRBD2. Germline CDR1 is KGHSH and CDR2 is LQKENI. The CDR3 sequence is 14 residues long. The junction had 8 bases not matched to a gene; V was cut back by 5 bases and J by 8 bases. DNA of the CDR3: TGTGCCAGCTCAGAGACTAGCGCCGGTTACATTCAGTACTTC. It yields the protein CASSETSAGYIQYF.

The CDR3 sequence is CASSWGLAGPEETQYF. In DNA, the CDR3 is TGCGCCAGCAGCTGGGGACTAGCGGGGCCAGAAGAGACCCAGTACTTC. This chain joins TRBV5-1 and TRBJ2-5; TRBD2 matches 13 bases. CDR1 and CDR2 from the germline V gene are SGHRS and YFSETQ. There are 16 residues in the CDR3. V shed 3 bases, J shed 3 bases, and the junction held 5 bases outside the gene matches.

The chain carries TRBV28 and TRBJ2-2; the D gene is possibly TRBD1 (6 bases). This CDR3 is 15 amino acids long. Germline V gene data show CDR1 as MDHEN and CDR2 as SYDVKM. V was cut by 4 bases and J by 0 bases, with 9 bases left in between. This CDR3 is CASSSRGTNTGELFF. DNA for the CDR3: TGTGCCAGCAGTTCTAGGGGGACGAACACCGGGGAGCTGTTTTTT.